These T cell receptor beta chains were read from a single sample in a study of cytomegalovirus exposure and HLA in healthy donors. Profiled with immunoSEQ multiplex PCR; TCRdb holds only in-frame clones, not every one. Recorded for this sample: some 76,000 clones. Sequencing was done on a sample of PBMCs. The receptors here all came from a man aged 35 to 55 in good health and CMV-seronegative. The CDR3 runs from the conserved cysteine through the conserved F or W. The order of the fields is J gene, V gene, D gene, CDR3 protein, CDR3 DNA. A D gene is named only where the DNA matches it firmly.

>TRBJ2-2|TRBV27|TRBD2
CASKWDYLTGELFF
TGTGCCAGCAAATGGGACTACCTAACCGGGGAGCTGTTTTTT
>TRBJ2-5|TRBV6-5|-
CASSYSRSIWETQYF
TGTGCCAGCAGTTACTCAAGAAGCATTTGGGAGACCCAGTACTTC
>TRBJ1-4|TRBV28|-
CASNGSNEKLFF
TGTGCCAGCAATGGCAGTAATGAAAAACTGTTTTTT
>TRBJ1-2|TRBV7-2|-
CASSRQVSDYGYTF
TGTGCCAGCAGCCGACAGGTTTCGGACTATGGCTACACCTTC
>TRBJ2-7|TRBV18|TRBD1
CASSHGDRTNYEQYF
TGTGCCAGCTCACACGGGGACAGAACAAACTACGAGCAGTACTTC
>TRBJ1-1|TRBV10-3|TRBD1
CAISESGTGGYLAFF
TGTGCCATCAGTGAGTCAGGGACAGGGGGATACCTGGCTTTCTTT
>TRBJ1-1|TRBV7-8|-
CASSLTGNTEAFF
TGTGCCAGCAGCTTGACGGGGAACACTGAAGCTTTCTTT
>TRBJ1-1|TRBV14|-
CASSQQANTEAFF
TGTGCCAGCAGCCAGCAAGCGAACACTGAAGCTTTCTTT
>TRBJ2-3|TRBV11-2|-
CASSLSESILASDTQYF
TGTGCCAGCAGCCTGAGCGAGAGTATTTTAGCCTCAGATACGCAGTATTTT
>TRBJ2-7|TRBV27|TRBD2
CASNPGGLAGDYYEQYF
TGTGCCAGCAACCCCGGTGGGCTAGCGGGAGATTACTACGAGCAGTACTTC
>TRBJ1-1|TRBV19|TRBD1
CASSLDRAMNTEAFF
TGTGCCAGTAGTCTTGACAGGGCCATGAACACTGAAGCTTTCTTT
>TRBJ2-5|TRBV5-6|TRBD1
CASSLGDRLETQYF
TGTGCCAGCAGTTTAGGGGACAGATTAGAGACCCAGTACTTC
>TRBJ2-3|TRBV29-1|-
CSVREAPSTDTQYF
TGCAGCGTCCGGGAAGCCCCAAGCACAGATACGCAGTATTTT
>TRBJ2-6|TRBV19|-
CASKAVSGANVLTF
TGTGCCAGTAAGGCGGTCTCTGGGGCCAACGTCCTGACTTTC
>TRBJ2-7|TRBV29-1|TRBD1
CSVEDGTAYEQYF
TGCAGCGTTGAAGATGGGACAGCCTACGAGCAGTACTTC
>TRBJ2-2|TRBV5-4|TRBD2
CASSPGTSGHTGELFF
TGTGCCAGCAGCCCGGGGACTAGCGGACACACCGGGGAGCTGTTTTTT
>TRBJ2-7|TRBV28|TRBD1
CAISRGQGVCEQYF
TGTGCCATTTCTAGAGGCCAGGGGGTTTGCGAGCAGTACTTC
>TRBJ1-1|TRBV29-1|-
CSVAQGGAEAFF
TGCAGCGTTGCACAGGGAGGGGCTGAAGCTTTCTTT
>TRBJ1-1|TRBV19|-
CASSIDRGNTEAFF
TGTGCCAGTAGTATAGACAGGGGGAACACTGAAGCTTTCTTT
>TRBJ2-1|TRBV19|TRBD2
CASSLAGSLYEQFF
TGTGCCAGTAGTTTAGCGGGGAGTTTGTATGAGCAGTTCTTC
>TRBJ1-6|TRBV19|-
CASREVKNSPLHF
TGTGCCAGCCGGGAGGTGAAGAATTCACCCCTCCACTTT
>TRBJ1-1|TRBV5-1|-
CASSPDNVNTEAFF
TGCGCCAGCAGCCCAGATAATGTGAACACTGAAGCTTTCTTT
>TRBJ2-7|TRBV27|TRBD1
CASSTGQGRVNEQYF
TGTGCCAGCAGTACTGGACAGGGGAGGGTAAACGAGCAGTACTTC
>TRBJ2-7|TRBV5-1|TRBD1
CASSSIPGTGSYEQYF
TGCGCCAGCAGCTCTATTCCGGGGACAGGGAGCTACGAGCAGTACTTC
>TRBJ1-1|TRBV27|-
CASSLTGGNTEAFF
TGTGCCAGCAGTCTGACGGGGGGGAACACTGAAGCTTTCTTT
>TRBJ1-6|TRBV27|-
CASSSFTGRYNSPLHF
TGTGCCAGCAGTTCCTTCACAGGGCGCTATAATTCACCCCTCCACTTT
>TRBJ2-1|TRBV7-2|-
CASSLIAAYNEQFF
TGTGCCAGCAGCTTAATAGCGGCCTACAATGAGCAGTTCTTC
>TRBJ2-2|TRBV30|TRBD1
CAWSVRSGQRITGELFF
TGTGCCTGGAGTGTTCGGTCGGGACAGCGGATCACCGGGGAGCTGTTTTTT
>TRBJ2-1|TRBV19|-
CASSIETGVGRNEQFF
TGTGCCAGTAGTATAGAAACGGGGGTGGGGAGGAATGAGCAGTTCTTC
>TRBJ2-7|TRBV5-8|TRBD2
CASSSRLAGVYEQYF
TGTGCCAGCAGCTCTAGACTAGCGGGAGTCTACGAGCAGTACTTC
>TRBJ2-7|TRBV5-1|TRBD1
CASSLVGQGQGASYEQYF
TGCGCCAGCAGCTTGGTGGGACAGGGGCAGGGCGCCTCCTACGAGCAGTACTTC
>TRBJ2-4|TRBV19|TRBD1
CASSIGQGSGIQYF
TGTGCCAGTAGTATCGGACAGGGATCAGGCATTCAGTACTTC
>TRBJ2-5|TRBV7-9|-
CASSPREALYQETQYF
TGTGCCAGCAGCCCCCGTGAAGCGCTGTACCAAGAGACCCAGTACTTC
>TRBJ1-4|TRBV18|-
CASSPIQGRGNEKLFF
TGTGCCAGCTCACCGATACAGGGACGGGGTAATGAAAAACTGTTTTTT
>TRBJ2-3|TRBV19|-
CASSSLATSTDTQYF
TGTGCCAGTAGTAGCCTAGCTACTAGCACAGATACGCAGTATTTT
>TRBJ1-3|TRBV5-5|TRBD1
CASSPNRGAYSGNTIYF
TGTGCCAGCAGCCCCAACAGGGGGGCCTACTCTGGAAACACCATATATTTT
>TRBJ2-1|TRBV27|-
CASSLGAGQTYNEQFF
TGTGCCAGCAGTTTGGGAGCGGGCCAAACCTACAATGAGCAGTTCTTC
>TRBJ1-1|TRBV19|TRBD1
CASRTPGQLNTEAFF
TGTGCCAGTAGAACGCCGGGACAGCTGAACACTGAAGCTTTCTTT
>TRBJ1-1|TRBV7-6|-
CASSAQWNTEAFF
TGTGCCAGCAGCGCACAATGGAACACTGAAGCTTTCTTT
>TRBJ2-7|TRBV7-2|TRBD1
CASSPGTGGGYEQYF
TGTGCCAGCAGCCCCGGGACAGGGGGCGGGTACGAGCAGTACTTC
>TRBJ2-3|TRBV15|-
CATSSETGYADTQYF
TGTGCCACCAGCAGCGAAACAGGGTATGCAGATACGCAGTATTTT